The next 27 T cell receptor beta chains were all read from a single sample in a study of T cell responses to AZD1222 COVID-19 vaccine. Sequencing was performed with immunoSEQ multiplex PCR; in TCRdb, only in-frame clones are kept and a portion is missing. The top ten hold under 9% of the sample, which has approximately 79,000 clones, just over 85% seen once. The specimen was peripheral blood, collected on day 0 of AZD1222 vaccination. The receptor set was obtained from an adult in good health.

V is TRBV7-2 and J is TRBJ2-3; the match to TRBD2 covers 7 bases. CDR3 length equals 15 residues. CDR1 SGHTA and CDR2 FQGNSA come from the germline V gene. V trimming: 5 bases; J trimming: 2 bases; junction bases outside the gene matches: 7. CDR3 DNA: TGTGCCAGCAGCCTCCGGGAGGACCCCACAGATACGCAGTATTTT. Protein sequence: CASSLREDPTDTQYF.

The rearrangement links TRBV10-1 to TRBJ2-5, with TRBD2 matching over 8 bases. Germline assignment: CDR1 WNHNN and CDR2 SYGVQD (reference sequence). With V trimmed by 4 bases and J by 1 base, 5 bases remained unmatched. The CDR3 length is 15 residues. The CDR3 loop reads CASSGSGSGQETQYF. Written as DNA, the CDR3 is TGCGCCAGCAGTGGGAGCGGGAGCGGCCAAGAGACCCAGTACTTC.

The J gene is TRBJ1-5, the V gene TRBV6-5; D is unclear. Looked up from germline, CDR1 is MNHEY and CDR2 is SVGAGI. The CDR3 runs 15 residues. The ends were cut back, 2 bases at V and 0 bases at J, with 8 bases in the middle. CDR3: CASSYERNSNQPQHF. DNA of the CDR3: TGTGCCAGCAGTTACGAGCGGAATAGCAATCAGCCCCAGCATTTT.

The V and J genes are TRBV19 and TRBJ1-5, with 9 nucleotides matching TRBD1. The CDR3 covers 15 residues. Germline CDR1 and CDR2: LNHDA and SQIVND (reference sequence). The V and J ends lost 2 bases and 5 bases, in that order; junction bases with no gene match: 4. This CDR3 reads CASSIRDRGYQPQHF. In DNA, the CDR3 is TGTGCCAGTAGTATACGCGACAGGGGGTATCAGCCCCAGCATTTT.

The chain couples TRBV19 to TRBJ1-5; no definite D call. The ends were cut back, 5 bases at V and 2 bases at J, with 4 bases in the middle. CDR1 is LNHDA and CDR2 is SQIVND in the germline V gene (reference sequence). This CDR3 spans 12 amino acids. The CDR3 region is CASSLRNQPQHF. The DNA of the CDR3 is TGTGCCAGTAGTTTACGCAATCAGCCCCAGCATTTT.

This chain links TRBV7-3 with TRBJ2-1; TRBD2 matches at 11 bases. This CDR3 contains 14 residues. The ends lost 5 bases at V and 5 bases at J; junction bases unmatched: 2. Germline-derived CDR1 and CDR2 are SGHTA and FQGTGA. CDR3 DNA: TGTGCCAGCAGCCCTAGCGGGAGGAACAATGAGCAGTTCTTC. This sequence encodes CASSPSGRNNEQFF.

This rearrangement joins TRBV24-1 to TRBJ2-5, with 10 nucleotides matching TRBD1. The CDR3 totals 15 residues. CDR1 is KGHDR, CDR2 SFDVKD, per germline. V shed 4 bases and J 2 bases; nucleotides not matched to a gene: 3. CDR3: CATSERTGGQETQYF. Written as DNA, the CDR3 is TGTGCCACCAGTGAGCGGACAGGGGGACAAGAGACCCAGTACTTC.

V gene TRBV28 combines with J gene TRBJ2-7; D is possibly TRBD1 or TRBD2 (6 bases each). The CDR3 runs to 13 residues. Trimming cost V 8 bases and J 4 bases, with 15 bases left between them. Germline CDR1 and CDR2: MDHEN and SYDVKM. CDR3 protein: CASLEGVTYEQYF. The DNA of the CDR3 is TGTGCCAGCCTGGAGGGGGTTACATACGAGCAGTACTTC.

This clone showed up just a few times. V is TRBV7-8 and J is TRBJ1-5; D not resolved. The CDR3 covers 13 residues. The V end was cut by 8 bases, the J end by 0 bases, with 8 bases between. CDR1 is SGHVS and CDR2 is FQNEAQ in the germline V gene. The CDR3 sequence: CASASYSNQPQHF. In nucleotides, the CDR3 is TGTGCCAGCGCGAGTTATAGCAATCAGCCCCAGCATTTT.

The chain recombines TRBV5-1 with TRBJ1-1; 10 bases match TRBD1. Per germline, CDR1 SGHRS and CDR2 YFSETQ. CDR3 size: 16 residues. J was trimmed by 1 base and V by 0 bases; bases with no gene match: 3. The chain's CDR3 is CASSLGDRGGNTEAFF. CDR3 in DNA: TGCGCCAGCAGCTTGGGGGACAGGGGAGGGAACACTGAAGCTTTCTTT.

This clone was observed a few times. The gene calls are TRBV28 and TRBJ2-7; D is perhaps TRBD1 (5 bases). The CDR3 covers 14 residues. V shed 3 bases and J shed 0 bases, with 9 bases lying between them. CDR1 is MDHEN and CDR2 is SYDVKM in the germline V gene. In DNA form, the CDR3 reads TGTGCCAGCAGTTTGACAGTCCTCTCCTACGAGCAGTACTTC. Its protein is CASSLTVLSYEQYF.

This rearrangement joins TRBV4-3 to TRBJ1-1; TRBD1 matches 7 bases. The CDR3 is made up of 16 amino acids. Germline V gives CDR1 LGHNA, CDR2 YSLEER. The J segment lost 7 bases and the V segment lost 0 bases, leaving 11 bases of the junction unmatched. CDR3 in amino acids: CASSQDPRTGGFEAFF. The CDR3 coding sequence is TGCGCCAGCAGCCAAGATCCTCGGACAGGAGGATTTGAAGCTTTCTTT.

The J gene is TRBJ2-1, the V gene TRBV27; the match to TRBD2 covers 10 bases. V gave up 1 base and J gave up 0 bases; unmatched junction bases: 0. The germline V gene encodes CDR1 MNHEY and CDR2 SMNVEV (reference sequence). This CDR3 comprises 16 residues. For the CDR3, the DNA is TGTGCCAGCAGTTTATTAGCGGGAGGCTCCTACAATGAGCAGTTCTTC. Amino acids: CASSLLAGGSYNEQFF.

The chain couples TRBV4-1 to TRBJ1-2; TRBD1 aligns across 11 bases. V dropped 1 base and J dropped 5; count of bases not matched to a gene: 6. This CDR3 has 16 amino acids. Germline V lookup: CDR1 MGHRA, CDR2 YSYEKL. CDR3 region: CASSQGGQGARYGYTF. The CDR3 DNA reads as TGCGCCAGCAGCCAAGGTGGACAGGGGGCACGATATGGCTACACCTTC.

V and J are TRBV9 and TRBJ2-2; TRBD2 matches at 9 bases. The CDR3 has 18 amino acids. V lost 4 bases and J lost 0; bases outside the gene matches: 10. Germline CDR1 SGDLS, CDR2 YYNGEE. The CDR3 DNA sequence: TGTGCCAGCAGCCCAAGAAGGGCGGGAGGGCCGAACACCGGGGAGCTGTTTTTT. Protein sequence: CASSPRRAGGPNTGELFF.

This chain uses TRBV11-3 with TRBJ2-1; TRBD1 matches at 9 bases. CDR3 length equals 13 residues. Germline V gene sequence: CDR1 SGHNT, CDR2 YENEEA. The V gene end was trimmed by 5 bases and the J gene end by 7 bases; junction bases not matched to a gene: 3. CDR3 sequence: CASSTGTGNEQFF. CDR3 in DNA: TGTGCCAGCAGCACCGGGACAGGGAATGAGCAGTTCTTC.

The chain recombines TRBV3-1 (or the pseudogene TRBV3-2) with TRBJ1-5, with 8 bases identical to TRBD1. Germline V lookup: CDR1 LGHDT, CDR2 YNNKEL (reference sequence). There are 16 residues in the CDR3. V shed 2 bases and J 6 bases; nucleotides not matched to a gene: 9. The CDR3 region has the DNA TGTGCCAGCAGCCAATATAAAGCAGGGGGCGTTCAGCCCCAGCATTTT. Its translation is CASSQYKAGGVQPQHF.

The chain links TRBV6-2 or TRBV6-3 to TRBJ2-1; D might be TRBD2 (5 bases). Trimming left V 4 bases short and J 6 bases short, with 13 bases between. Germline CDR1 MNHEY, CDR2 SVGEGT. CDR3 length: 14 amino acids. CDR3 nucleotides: TGTGCCAGCAGTTCCGACACTAGGGTCAATGAGCAGTTCTTC. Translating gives CASSSDTRVNEQFF.

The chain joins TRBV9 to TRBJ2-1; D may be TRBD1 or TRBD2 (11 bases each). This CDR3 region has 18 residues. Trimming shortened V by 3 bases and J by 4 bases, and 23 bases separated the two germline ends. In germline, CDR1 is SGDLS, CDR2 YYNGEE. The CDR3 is CASSAGTGGLAVYNEQFF. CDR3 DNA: TGTGCCAGCAGCGCCGGGACAGGGGGACTAGCGGTATACAATGAGCAGTTCTTC.

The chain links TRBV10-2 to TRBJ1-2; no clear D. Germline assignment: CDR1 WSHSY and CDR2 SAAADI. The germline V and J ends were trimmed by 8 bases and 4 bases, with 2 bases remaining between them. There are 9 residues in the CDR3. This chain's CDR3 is CASGYGYTF. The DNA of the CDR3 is TGCGCCAGCGGCTATGGCTACACCTTC.

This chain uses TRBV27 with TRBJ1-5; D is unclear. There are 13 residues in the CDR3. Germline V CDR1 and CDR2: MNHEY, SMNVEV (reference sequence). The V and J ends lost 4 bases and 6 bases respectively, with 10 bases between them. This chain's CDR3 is CASSSRGSQPQHF. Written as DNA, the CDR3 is TGTGCCAGCAGTTCCCGGGGTAGTCAGCCCCAGCATTTT.

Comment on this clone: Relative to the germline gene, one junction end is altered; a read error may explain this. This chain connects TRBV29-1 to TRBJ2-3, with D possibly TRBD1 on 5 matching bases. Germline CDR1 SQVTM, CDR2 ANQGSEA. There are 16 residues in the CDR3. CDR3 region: CSAEHFGAGNTDTQYF. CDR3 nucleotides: TGCAGCGCTGAACACTTTGGCGCAGGGAACACAGATACGCAGTATTTT.

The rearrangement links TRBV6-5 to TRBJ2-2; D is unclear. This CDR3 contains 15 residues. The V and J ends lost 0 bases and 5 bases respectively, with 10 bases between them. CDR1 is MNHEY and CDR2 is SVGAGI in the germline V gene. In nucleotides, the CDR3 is TGTGCCAGCAGTTACTCTATTCGGGTAACCGGGGAGCTGTTTTTT. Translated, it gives CASSYSIRVTGELFF.

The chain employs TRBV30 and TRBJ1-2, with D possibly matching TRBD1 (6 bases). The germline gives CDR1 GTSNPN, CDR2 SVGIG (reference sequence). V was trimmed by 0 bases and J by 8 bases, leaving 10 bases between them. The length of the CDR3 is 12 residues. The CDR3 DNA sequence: TGTGCCTGGAGTGTCGGGGGGCGAGGCTACACCTTC. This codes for CAWSVGGRGYTF.

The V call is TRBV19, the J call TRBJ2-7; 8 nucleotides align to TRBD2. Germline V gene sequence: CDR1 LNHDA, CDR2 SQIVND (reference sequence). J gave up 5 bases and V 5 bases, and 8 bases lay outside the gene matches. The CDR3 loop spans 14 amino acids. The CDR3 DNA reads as TGTGCCAGTAGTCCAAGTGGGACTAGAAACGAGCAGTACTTC. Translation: CASSPSGTRNEQYF.

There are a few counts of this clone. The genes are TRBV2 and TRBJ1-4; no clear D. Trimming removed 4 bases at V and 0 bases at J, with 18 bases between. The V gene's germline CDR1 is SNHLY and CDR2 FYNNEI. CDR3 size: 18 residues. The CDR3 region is CASSAAEYYGATNEKLFF. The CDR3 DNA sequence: TGTGCCAGCAGTGCAGCTGAATATTATGGAGCAACTAATGAAAAACTGTTTTTT.

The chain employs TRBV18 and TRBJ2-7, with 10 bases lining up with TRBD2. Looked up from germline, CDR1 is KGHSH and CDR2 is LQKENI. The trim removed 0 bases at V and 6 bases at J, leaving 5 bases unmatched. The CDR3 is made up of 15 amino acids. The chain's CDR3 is CASSPPAGGPGEQYF. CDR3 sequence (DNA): TGTGCCAGCTCACCACCAGCGGGAGGGCCGGGCGAGCAGTACTTC.